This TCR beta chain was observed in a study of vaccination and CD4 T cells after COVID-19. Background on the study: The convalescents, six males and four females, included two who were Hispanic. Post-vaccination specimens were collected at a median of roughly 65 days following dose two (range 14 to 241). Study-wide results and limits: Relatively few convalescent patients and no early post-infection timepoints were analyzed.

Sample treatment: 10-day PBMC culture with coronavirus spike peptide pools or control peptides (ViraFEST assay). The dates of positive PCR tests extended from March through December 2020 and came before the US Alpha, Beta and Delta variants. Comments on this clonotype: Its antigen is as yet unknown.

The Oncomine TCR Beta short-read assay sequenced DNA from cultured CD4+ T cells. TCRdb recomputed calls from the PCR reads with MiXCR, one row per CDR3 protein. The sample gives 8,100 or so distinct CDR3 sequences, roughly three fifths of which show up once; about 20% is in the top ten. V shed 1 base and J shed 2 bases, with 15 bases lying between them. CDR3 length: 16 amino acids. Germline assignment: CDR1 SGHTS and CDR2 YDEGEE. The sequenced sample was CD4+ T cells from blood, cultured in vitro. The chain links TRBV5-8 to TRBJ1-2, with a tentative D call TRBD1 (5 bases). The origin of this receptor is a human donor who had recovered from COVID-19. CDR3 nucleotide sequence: TGTGCCAGCAGCTTGAGGGGAGGGGCGCCAAACTATGGCTACACCTTC. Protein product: CASSLRGGAPNYGYTF.